One T cell receptor (beta chain) is described in this entry. Time point noted: persistent/refractory GD, antithyroid drugs over 5 years with positive TRAb. There was RNA extracted from PBMCs, and the TCR library was made from it. The data are from a study of regulatory T cells in long-lasting Graves disease. Library construction for TCR beta used iRepertoire HTBI primers and Arm-PCR of CDR3 regions. TCRdb ran MiXCR on the multiplex PCR reads and lists one entry per CDR3 protein. This sample has 700,000 or so distinct CDR3 sequences, with 25% to 35% found just once. This clonotype was sampled from a female donor with Graves disease. The specimen was peripheral blood mononuclear cells (PBMCs), collected when the disease was refractory, from a patient treated with antithyroid drugs.

The CDR3 region has the DNA TGTGCCAGCAGCGCTCCCCCCCCGGTGAACAGGGACTACGAGCAGTACTTC. This encodes CASSAPPPVNRDYEQYF. The chain has TRBV9 and TRBJ2-7; possible D gene TRBD1, 6 bases. CDR1 SGDLS and CDR2 YYNGEE come from the germline V gene. Trimming took off 3 bases at V and 3 bases at J, with 22 bases between the two ends. The CDR3 has 17 residues. Using reference TRBV9 and TRBJ2-7 for the parts outside the CDR3, the full variable domain is DSGVTQTPKHLITATGQRVTLRCSPRSGDLSVYWYQQSLDQGLQFLIQYYNGEERAKGNILERFSAQQFPDLHSELNLSSLELGDSALYFCASSAPPPVNRDYEQYFGPGTRLTVT.